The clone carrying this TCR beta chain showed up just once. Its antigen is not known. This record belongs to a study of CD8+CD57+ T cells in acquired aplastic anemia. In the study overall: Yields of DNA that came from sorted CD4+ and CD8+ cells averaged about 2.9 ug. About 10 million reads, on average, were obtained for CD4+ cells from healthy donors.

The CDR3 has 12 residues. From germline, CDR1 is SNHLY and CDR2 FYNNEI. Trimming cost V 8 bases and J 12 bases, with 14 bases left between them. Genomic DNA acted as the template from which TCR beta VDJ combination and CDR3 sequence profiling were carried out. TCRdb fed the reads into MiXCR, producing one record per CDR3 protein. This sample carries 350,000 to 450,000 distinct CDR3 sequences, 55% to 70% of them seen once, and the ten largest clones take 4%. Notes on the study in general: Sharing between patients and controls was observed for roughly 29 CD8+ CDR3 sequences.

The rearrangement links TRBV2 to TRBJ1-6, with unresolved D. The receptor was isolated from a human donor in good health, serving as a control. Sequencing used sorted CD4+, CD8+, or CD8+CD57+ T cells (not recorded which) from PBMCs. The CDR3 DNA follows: TGTGCCAGCTACAGCAACTTAGGACCCCTCCACTTT. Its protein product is CASYSNLGPLHF.